The entry below gives a single T cell receptor (beta chain) sequence along with its context. Its antigen is unknown. The sample comes from a study of CD8+ T cells in alopecia areata. Study-wide findings and caveats: Higher clonality than in normal scalp was seen in lesional scalp, especially alopecia totalis/universalis.

Treatment denoted: oral pan-JAK inhibitor, 5-10 mg twice daily. cDNA serving as the sequencing template came from extracted, reverse transcribed RNA. Here immunoSEQ multiplex PCR was the method, and the copy in TCRdb shows in-frame clones only, minus some. The table lists about 180,000 clones, approximately 53% of them singletons. CDR3 length: 15 residues. Trimming removed 3 bases from V and 8 bases from J; junction bases left unmatched: 12. Germline lookup yields CDR1 SQVTM and CDR2 ANQGSEA. The TCR originated in a human donor with alopecia areata. The rearrangement uses TRBV29-1 and TRBJ1-2; 10 nucleotides line up with TRBD1. The specimen comprised CD8+ T cells sorted from blood, sampled at week 24, from a patient treated with tofacitinib. The CDR3 DNA reads TGCAGCGTTGACCTTATCGTCAGGGACAGGGGCGGCTACACCTTC. Encoded protein: CSVDLIVRDRGGYTF.